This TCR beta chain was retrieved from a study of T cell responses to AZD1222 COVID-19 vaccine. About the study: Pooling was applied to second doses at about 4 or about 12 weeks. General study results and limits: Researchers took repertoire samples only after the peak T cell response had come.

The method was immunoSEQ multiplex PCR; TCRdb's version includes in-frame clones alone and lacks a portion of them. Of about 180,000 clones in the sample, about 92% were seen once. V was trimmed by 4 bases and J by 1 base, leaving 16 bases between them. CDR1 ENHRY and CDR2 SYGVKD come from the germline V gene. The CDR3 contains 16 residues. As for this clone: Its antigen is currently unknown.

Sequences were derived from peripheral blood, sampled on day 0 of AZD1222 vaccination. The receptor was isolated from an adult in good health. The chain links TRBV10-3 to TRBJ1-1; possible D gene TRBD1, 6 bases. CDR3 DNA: TGTGCCATCAGTGTGTCCCCTTCCAGGGGGAACACTGAAGCTTTCTTT. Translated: CAISVSPSRGNTEAFF.